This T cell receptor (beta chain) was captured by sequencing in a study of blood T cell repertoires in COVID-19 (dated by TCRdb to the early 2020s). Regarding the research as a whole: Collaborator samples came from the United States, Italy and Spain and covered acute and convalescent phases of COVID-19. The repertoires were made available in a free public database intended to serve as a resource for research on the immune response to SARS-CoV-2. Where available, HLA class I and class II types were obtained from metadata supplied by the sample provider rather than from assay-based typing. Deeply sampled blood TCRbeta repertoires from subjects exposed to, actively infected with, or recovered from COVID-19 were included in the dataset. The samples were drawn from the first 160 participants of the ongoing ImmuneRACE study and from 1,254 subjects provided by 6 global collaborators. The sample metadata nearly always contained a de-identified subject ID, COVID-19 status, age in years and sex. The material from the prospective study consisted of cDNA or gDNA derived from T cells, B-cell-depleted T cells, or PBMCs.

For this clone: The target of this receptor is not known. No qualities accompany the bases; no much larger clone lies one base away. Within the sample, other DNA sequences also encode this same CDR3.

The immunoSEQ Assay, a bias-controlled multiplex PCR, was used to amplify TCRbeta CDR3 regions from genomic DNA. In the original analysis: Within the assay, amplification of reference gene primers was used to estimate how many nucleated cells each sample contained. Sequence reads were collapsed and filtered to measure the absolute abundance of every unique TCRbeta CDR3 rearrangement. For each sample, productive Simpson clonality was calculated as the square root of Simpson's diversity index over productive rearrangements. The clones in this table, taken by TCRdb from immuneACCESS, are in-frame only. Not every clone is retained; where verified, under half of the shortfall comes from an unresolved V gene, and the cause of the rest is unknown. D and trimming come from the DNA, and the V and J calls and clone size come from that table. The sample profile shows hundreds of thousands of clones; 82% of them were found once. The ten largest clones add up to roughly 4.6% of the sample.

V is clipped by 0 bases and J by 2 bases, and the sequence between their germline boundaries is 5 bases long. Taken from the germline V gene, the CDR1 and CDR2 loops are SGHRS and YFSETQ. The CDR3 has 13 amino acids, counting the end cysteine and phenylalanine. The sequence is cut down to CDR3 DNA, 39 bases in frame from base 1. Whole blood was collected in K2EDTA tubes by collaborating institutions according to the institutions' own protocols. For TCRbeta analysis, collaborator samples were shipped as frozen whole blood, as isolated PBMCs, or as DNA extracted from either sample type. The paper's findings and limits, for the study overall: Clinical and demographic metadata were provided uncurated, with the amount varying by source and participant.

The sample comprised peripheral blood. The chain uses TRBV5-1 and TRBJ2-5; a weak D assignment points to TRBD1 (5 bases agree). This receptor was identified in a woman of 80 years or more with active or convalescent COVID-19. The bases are TGCGCCAGCAGCTTGGGACAGCAAGAGACCCAGTACTTC. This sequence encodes CASSLGQQETQYF.